This T cell receptor (beta chain) was sequenced for a study of chemoradiotherapy in HPV16-positive cancers. Study summary: Candidate HPV-specific clones and shared TCR motifs came from a couple of HPV16-positive patients. Overall study findings and caveats: Candidate HPV-specific clones and E7-related TCR motifs grew in tumor during treatment. For HPV16-positive patients, expanding HPV-responsive T cells associated with longer recurrence-free survival.

Germline V gene data show CDR1 as SEHNR and CDR2 as FQNEAQ (reference sequence). V trimming: 5 bases; J trimming: 0 bases; junction bases outside the gene matches: 13. The CDR3 totals 18 residues. Points on this clone: What it binds is unknown.

The table came from immunoSEQ multiplex PCR; TCRdb's copy has only in-frame clones and leaves some out. The data show 5,500 to 8,000 clones, around four fifths seen once. The specimen was obtained from a patient who underwent chemoradiotherapy. The origin of this receptor is a human donor with HPV-associated anogenital cancer. V gene TRBV7-9 combines with J gene TRBJ1-3; 7 bases are a match to TRBD1. Here the CDR3 reads CASSAWGGQQSSGNTIYF. CDR3 nucleotide sequence: TGTGCCAGCAGCGCCTGGGGGGGACAGCAAAGCTCTGGAAACACCATATATTTT.